Below are 9 T cell receptor beta chains sequenced from a single sample in a study of blood T cell repertoires in COVID-19. The method was immunoSEQ multiplex PCR; TCRdb's version includes in-frame clones alone and lacks a portion of them. The sample shows roughly 120,000 clones, approximately 91% of them seen only once. Sequences were obtained from peripheral blood. These receptors all come from a woman in her seventies who had recovered from COVID-19.

The J gene is TRBJ2-5, the V gene TRBV4-2, with 8 nucleotides matching TRBD2. The V and J ends lost 4 bases and 1 base, in that order; junction bases with no gene match: 8. The germline CDR1 and CDR2 sequences are LGHNA and YNFKEQ. CDR3 length: 16 amino acids. The CDR3 DNA reads as TGTGCCAGCAGCCCCGGGGTAGCGGGGTTCCAAGAGACCCAGTACTTC. It translates to CASSPGVAGFQETQYF.

This chain uses TRBV20-1 with TRBJ1-2, with TRBD1 as a possible D gene (5 bases). The CDR3 is 10 residues long. Trimming shortened V by 5 bases and J by 7 bases, and 8 bases separated the two germline ends. From germline, CDR1 is DFQATT and CDR2 SNEGSKA (reference sequence). The CDR3 here is CSAPQGGYTF. CDR3 in DNA: TGCAGTGCTCCGCAGGGTGGCTACACCTTC.

This rearrangement joins TRBV7-2 to TRBJ2-1; 8 nucleotides line up with TRBD2. There are 14 residues in the CDR3. Germline assignment: CDR1 SGHTA and CDR2 FQGNSA. The J segment lost 9 bases and the V segment lost 5 bases, leaving 9 bases of the junction unmatched. CDR3 loop: CASSPGGALGEQFF. DNA for the CDR3: TGTGCCAGCAGCCCCGGGGGGGCCTTGGGTGAGCAGTTCTTC.

The genes are TRBV11-2 and TRBJ1-4; possibly TRBD1 for D (6 bases). Trimming left V 1 base short and J 4 bases short, with 10 bases between. CDR3 length: 15 amino acids. The germline V gene has CDR1 SGHAT and CDR2 FQNNGV. The CDR3 reads CASSLGGQLNEKLFF. CDR3 coding DNA: TGTGCCAGCAGCTTAGGCGGACAGCTTAATGAAAAACTGTTTTTT.

The count of this clone is one. The chain employs TRBV5-4 and TRBJ1-1; D remains unclear. The CDR3 runs to 15 residues. Between the trimmed V and J ends, which lost 6 bases and 1 base, there was a span of 16 bases. CDR1 is SGHNT, CDR2 YYREEE, per germline (reference sequence). Written as DNA, the CDR3 is TGTGCCAGCACCTCTGCCCGGGTTGGGAACACTGAAGCTTTCTTT. Protein: CASTSARVGNTEAFF.

This chain links TRBV3-1 (or the pseudogene TRBV3-2) with TRBJ2-6; 9 bases align to TRBD1. The ends lost 1 base at V and 4 bases at J; junction bases unmatched: 11. The germline gives CDR1 LGHDT, CDR2 YNNKEL (reference sequence). The CDR3 has 19 residues. CDR3 coding DNA: TGTGCCAGCAGCCAAGTAAAGGGACAGGGTACTGGAGGGGCCAACGTCCTGACTTTC. Protein sequence: CASSQVKGQGTGGANVLTF.

This clone has more than one count but fewer than ten. This sequence joins TRBV3-1 (or the pseudogene TRBV3-2) and TRBJ1-5; D ambiguous. V was shortened by 2 bases and J by 4 bases, with 6 bases between the two germline ends. Germline lookup yields CDR1 LGHDT and CDR2 YNNKEL (reference sequence). CDR3 length equals 13 residues. The CDR3 sequence is CASSQMRNQPQHF. The DNA of the CDR3 is TGTGCCAGCAGCCAAATGCGGAATCAGCCCCAGCATTTT.

This rearrangement joins TRBV12-3 or TRBV12-4 to TRBJ2-4, with TRBD2 as a possible D gene (5 bases). The germline V and J ends were trimmed by 6 bases and 9 bases, with 15 bases remaining between them. This CDR3 contains 13 residues. The CDR3: CASSPDAAGIQYF. CDR3 in DNA: TGTGCCAGCAGCCCGGACGCCGCGGGCATTCAGTACTTC.

The chain combines TRBV7-2 with TRBJ2-2; tentatively, D is TRBD2 (5 bases). With 4 bases removed from V and 4 bases from J, the gap between germline ends came to 10 bases. Per germline, CDR1 SGHTA and CDR2 FQGNSA. The CDR3 spans 14 residues. CDR3 bases: TGTGCCAGCAGCTACCGGACTGGCACCGGGGAGCTGTTTTTT. It codes for CASSYRTGTGELFF. Full variable domain (outside the CDR3, taken from reference TRBV7-2 and TRBJ2-2): GAGVSQSPSNKVTEKGKDVELRCDPISGHTALYWYRQSLGQGLEFLIYFQGNSAPDKSGLPSDRFSAERTGGSVSTLTIQRTQQEDSAVYLCASSYRTGTGELFFGEGSRLTVL.